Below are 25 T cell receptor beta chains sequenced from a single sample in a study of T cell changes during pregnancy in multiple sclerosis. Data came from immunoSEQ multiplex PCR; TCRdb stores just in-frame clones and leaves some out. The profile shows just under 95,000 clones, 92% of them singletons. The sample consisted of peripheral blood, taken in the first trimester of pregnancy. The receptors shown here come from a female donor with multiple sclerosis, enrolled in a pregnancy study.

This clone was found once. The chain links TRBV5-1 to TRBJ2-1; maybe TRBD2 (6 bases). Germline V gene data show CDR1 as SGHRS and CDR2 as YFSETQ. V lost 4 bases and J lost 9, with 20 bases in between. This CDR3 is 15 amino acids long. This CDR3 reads CASSRLAKDDGEQFF. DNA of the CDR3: TGCGCCAGCAGCCGTCTAGCGAAGGACGACGGTGAGCAGTTCTTC.

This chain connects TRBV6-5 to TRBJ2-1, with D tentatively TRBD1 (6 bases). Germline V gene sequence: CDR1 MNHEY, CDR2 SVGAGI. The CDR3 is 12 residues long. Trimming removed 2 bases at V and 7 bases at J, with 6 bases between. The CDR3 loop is CASSYRGNEQFF. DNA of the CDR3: TGTGCCAGCAGTTACAGGGGGAATGAGCAGTTCTTC.

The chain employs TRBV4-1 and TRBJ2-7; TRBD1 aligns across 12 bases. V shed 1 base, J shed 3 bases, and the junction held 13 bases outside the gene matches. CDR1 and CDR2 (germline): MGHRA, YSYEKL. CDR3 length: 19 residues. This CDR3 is CASSQATRGTGGLGYEQYF. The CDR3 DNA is TGCGCCAGCAGCCAAGCCACTCGCGGGACAGGGGGCTTGGGCTACGAGCAGTACTTC.

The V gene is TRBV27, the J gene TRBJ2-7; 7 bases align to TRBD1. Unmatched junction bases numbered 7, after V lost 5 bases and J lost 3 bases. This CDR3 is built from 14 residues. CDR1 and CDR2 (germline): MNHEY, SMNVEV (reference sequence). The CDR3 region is CASSPRQGDYEQYF. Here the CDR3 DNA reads TGTGCCAGCAGTCCTCGACAGGGTGACTACGAGCAGTACTTC.

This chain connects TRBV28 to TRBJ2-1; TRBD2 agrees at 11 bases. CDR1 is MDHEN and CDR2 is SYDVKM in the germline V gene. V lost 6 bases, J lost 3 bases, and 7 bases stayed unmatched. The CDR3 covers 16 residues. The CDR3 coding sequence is TGTGCCAGCAGACTACTAGCGGGAGTCGGCTACAATGAGCAGTTCTTC. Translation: CASRLLAGVGYNEQFF.

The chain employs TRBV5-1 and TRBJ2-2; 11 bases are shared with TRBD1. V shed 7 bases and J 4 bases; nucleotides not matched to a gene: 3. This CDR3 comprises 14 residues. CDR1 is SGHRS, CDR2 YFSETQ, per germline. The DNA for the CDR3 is TGCGCCAGCCGCGGGACAGGGGGCACCGGGGAGCTGTTTTTT. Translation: CASRGTGGTGELFF.

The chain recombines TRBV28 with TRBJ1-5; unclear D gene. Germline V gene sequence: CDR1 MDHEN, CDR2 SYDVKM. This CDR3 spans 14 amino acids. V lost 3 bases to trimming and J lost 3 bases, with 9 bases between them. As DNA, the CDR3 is TGTGCCAGCAGTTTCACGGACTTCAATCAGCCCCAGCATTTT. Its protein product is CASSFTDFNQPQHF.

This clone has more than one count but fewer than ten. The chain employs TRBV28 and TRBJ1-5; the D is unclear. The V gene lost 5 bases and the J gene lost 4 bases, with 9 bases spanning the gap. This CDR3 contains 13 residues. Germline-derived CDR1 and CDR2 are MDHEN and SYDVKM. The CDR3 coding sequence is TGTGCCAGCAGTCGGTCAGGAAATCAGCCCCAGCATTTT. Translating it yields CASSRSGNQPQHF.

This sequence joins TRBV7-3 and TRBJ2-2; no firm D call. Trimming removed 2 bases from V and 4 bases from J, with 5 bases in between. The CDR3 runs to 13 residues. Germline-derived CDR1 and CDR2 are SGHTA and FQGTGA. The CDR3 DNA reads TGTGCCAGCAGCTTACAGTTCACCGGGGAGCTGTTTTTT. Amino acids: CASSLQFTGELFF.

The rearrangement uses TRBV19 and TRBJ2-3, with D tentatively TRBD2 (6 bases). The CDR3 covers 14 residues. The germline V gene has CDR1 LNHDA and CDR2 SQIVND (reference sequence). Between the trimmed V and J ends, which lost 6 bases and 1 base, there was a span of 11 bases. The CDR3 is CASRGAGGTDTQYF. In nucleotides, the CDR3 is TGTGCCAGTAGGGGAGCGGGTGGCACAGATACGCAGTATTTT.

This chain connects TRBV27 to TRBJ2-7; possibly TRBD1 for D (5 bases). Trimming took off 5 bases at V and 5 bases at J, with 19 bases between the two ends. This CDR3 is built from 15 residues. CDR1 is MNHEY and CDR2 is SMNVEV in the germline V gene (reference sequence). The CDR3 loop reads CASSLYRNLRDEQYF. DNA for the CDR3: TGTGCCAGCAGTCTATACAGGAACCTACGGGACGAGCAGTACTTC.

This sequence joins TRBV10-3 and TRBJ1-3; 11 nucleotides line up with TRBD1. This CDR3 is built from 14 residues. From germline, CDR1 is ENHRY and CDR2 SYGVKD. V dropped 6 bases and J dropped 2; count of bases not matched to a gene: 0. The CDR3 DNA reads TGTGCCATCAGGGGACAGGGGGCTGGAAACACCATATATTTT. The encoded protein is CAIRGQGAGNTIYF.

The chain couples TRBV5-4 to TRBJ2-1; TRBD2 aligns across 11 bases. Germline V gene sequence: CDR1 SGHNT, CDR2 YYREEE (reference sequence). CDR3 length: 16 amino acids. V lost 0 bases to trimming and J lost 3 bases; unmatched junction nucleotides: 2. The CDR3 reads CASSLGLAGGYNEQFF. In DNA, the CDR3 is TGTGCCAGCAGCTTGGGCCTAGCGGGGGGCTACAATGAGCAGTTCTTC.

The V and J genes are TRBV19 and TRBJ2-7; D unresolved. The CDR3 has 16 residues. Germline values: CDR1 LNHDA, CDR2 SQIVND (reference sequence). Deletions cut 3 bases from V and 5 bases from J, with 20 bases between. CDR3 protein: CASSMKVGMSANEQYF. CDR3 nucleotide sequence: TGTGCCAGTAGTATGAAGGTCGGTATGAGCGCAAACGAGCAGTACTTC.

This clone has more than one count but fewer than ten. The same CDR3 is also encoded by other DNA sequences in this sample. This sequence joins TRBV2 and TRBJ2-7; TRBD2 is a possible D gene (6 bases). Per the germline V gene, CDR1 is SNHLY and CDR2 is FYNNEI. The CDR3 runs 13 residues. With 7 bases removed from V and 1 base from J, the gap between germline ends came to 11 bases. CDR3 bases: TGTGCCAGCACCTTAGCGGATTCCTACGAGCAGTACTTC. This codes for CASTLADSYEQYF. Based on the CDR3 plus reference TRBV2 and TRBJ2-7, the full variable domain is EPEVTQTPSHQVTQMGQEVILRCVPISNHLYFYWYRQILGQKVEFLVSFYNNEISEKSEIFDDQFSVERPDGSNFTLKIRSTKLEDSAMYFCASTLADSYEQYFGPGTRLTVT.

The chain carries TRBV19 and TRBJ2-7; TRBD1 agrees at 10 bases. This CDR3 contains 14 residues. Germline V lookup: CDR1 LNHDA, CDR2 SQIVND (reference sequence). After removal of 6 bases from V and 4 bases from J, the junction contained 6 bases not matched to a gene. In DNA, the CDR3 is TGTGCCAGTAGCGCAGACAGGGGGCGATACGAGCAGTACTTC. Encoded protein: CASSADRGRYEQYF.

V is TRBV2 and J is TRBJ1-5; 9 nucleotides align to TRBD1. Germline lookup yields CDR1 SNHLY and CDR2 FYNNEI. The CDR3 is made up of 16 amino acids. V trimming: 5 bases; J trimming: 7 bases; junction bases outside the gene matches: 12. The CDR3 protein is CASSPQVDRGGQPQHF. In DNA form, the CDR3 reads TGTGCCAGCAGTCCTCAGGTGGACAGGGGAGGGCAGCCCCAGCATTTT.

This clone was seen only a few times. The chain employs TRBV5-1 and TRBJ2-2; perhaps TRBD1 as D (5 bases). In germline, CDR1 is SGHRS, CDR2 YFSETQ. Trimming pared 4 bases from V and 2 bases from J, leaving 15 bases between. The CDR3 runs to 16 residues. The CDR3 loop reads CASSPSRGSNTGELFF. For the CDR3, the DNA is TGCGCCAGCAGCCCGTCTAGGGGATCCAACACCGGGGAGCTGTTTTTT.

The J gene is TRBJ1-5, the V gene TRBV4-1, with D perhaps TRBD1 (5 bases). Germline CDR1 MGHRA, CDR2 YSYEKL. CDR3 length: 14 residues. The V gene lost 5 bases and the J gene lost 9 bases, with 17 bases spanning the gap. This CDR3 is CASSGLQGPGPQHF. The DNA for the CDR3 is TGCGCCAGCAGCGGCCTCCAGGGCCCAGGGCCCCAGCATTTT.

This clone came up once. CDR3 region: CASSDHAGNIQYF. CDR3 DNA: TGTGCCAGCAGCGACCATGCAGGGAACATTCAGTACTTC. This rearrangement joins TRBV9 to TRBJ2-4, with D maybe TRBD1 (5 bases). This CDR3 has 13 residues. Germline V lookup: CDR1 SGDLS, CDR2 YYNGEE. The germline V and J ends were trimmed by 3 bases and 7 bases, with 11 bases remaining between them.

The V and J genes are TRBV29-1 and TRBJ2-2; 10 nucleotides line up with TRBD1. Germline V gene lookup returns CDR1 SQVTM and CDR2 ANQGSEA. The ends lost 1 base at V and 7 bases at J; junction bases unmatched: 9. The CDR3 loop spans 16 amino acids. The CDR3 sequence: CSVEVAGTGVGGELFF. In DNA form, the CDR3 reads TGCAGCGTTGAAGTCGCCGGGACAGGGGTTGGCGGGGAGCTGTTTTTT.

This CDR3 is CASSDRGVTEAFF. As DNA, the CDR3 is TGTGCCAGCAGCGACAGGGGCGTCACTGAAGCTTTCTTT. This sequence joins TRBV6-6 and TRBJ1-1; 8 bases align to TRBD1. Trimming at V came to 6 bases and at J to 4 bases, leaving 4 bases not matched to a gene. Germline V gene data show CDR1 as MNHNY and CDR2 as SVGAGI (reference sequence). The CDR3 totals 13 residues.

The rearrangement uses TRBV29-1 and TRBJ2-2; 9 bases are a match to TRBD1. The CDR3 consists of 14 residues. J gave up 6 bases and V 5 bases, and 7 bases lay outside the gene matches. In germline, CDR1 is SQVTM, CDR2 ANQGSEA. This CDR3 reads CSVLRDRVAGELFF. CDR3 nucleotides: TGCAGCGTTCTGAGGGACAGGGTAGCCGGGGAGCTGTTTTTT.

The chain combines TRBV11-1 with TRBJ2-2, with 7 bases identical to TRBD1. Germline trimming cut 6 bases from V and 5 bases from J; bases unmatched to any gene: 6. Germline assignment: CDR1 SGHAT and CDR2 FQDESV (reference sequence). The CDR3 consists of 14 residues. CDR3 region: CASSSDRVTGELFF. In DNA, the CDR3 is TGTGCCAGCAGTTCAGACAGGGTTACCGGGGAGCTGTTTTTT.

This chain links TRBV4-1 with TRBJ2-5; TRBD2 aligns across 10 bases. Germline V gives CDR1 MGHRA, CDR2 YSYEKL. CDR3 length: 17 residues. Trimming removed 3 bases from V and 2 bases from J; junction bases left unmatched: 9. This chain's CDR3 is CASSQSAPLAGQETQYF. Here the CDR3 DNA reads TGCGCCAGCAGCCAGTCCGCCCCACTAGCGGGACAAGAGACCCAGTACTTC.